The T cell receptor (beta chain) described here comes from a study of beta chain features in type 1 diabetes. The overall study: The examined sorted cells totaled over 85,000,000 across samples.

Reverse transcription of all isolated RNA meant that expressed TCRB transcripts were sequenced. Produced via immunoSEQ multiplex PCR; TCRdb's table is partial and in-frame only. This sample carries more than 95,000 clones, 25% to 35% of them seen once, and the ten largest clones take approximately 0.5%. General study points: Type 1 diabetes patients showed a moderate but significant shortening of TCRB CDR3s in all four CD4+ subsets. The study found that naive, central memory and Treg TCRB repertoires appeared more similar in patients than in healthy donors.

This clone was detected only a few times. Its specificity is unknown. The germline CDR1 and CDR2 sequences are KGHSH and LQKENI. The CDR3 spans 15 residues. V was clipped by 3 bases and J by 5 bases; unmatched bases: 9. Sequenced: central memory CD4+ T cells from blood. This sequence was found in a woman younger than 35 with type 1 diabetes. The chain couples TRBV18 to TRBJ1-1, with TRBD1 matching over 7 bases. DNA for the CDR3: TGTGCCAGCTCACCCCTTAATACAGGGGAAACTGAAGCTTTCTTT. It is translated as CASSPLNTGETEAFF.